This TCR beta chain was captured by sequencing in a study of blood T cell repertoires in COVID-19. Study-level background: Specimens from acute and convalescent COVID-19 originated in the United States, Italy and Spain. PBMCs, B-cell-depleted T cells, or T cells provided the cDNA or gDNA that made up the material.

Original methodology: Using reference gene primer amplification, nucleated cell counts were estimated. Only in-frame clones appear in the TCRdb table, and some are missing; sequencing was by immunoSEQ multiplex PCR. V, J and clone size reflect that table, while D and trimming were determined from the DNA. The sample holds approximately 260,000 clones, approximately 90% seen once. Trimming stripped 9 bases from V and 0 bases from J, with 12 bases between. This CDR3 is built from 14 residues. From germline, CDR1 is LNHDA and CDR2 SQIVND (reference sequence). This rearrangement joins TRBV19 to TRBJ1-3, with D perhaps TRBD1 (5 bases). Sequenced input: peripheral blood. This sequence originates from a woman between 40 and 55 years old who had recovered from COVID-19. The CDR3 reads CASKGTDSGNTIYF. CDR3 DNA sequence: TGTGCCAGCAAAGGGACTGACTCTGGAAACACCATATATTTT.